These 32 T cell receptor beta chains originate from one sample sequenced in a study of T cell responses to AZD1222 COVID-19 vaccine. Generated by immunoSEQ multiplex PCR, the TCRdb table keeps only in-frame clones and is missing some. The table has about 97,000 clones, around 89% seen once. Sequenced material: peripheral blood, taken on day 0 of AZD1222 vaccination. The origin of the receptors is an adult in good health.

This rearrangement joins TRBV28 to TRBJ2-7, with no clear D. Trimming took off 3 bases at V and 5 bases at J, with 11 bases between the two ends. There are 13 residues in the CDR3. Germline CDR1 is MDHEN and CDR2 is SYDVKM. The CDR3 DNA is TGTGCCAGCAGTTTTTCCCCGCTGAACGAGCAGTACTTC. Its translation is CASSFSPLNEQYF.

The V call is TRBV4-3, the J call TRBJ2-1; a possible D gene is TRBD2 (6 bases). The length of the CDR3 is 17 residues. The germline V and J ends were trimmed by 3 bases and 0 bases, with 15 bases remaining between them. CDR1 LGHNA and CDR2 YSLEER come from the germline V gene. CDR3 nucleotides: TGCGCCAGCAGCCAGTGGACCGGGACTGACTCCTACAATGAGCAGTTCTTC. Encoded protein: CASSQWTGTDSYNEQFF.

The V call is TRBV2, the J call TRBJ1-1, with TRBD1 identical over 10 bases. The V gene's germline CDR1 is SNHLY and CDR2 FYNNEI. V lost 2 bases and J lost 4; bases outside the gene matches: 19. This CDR3 is built from 20 residues. CDR3 DNA: TGTGCCAGCAGTGAATCGGGACAGGGGTTTTCTTGGGTCTGGGGCACTGAAGCTTTCTTT. It specifies CASSESGQGFSWVWGTEAFF.

The chain joins TRBV6-5 to TRBJ1-3; D unclear. CDR3 length: 15 residues. Trimming shortened V by 5 bases and J by 2 bases, and 13 bases separated the two germline ends. CDR1 MNHEY and CDR2 SVGAGI come from the germline V gene. The CDR3 region is CASSRTFGTGNTIYF. DNA of the CDR3: TGTGCCAGCAGTCGCACGTTTGGGACTGGAAACACCATATATTTT.

J is TRBJ2-3 and V is TRBV10-3; perhaps TRBD2 as D (7 bases). The CDR3 runs to 16 residues. From germline, CDR1 is ENHRY and CDR2 SYGVKD. V lost 8 bases to trimming and J lost 0 bases, with 18 bases between them. Here the CDR3 reads CAIGTGGTDSTDTQYF. The CDR3 DNA reads as TGTGCCATCGGGACGGGGGGCACCGATAGCACAGATACGCAGTATTTT.

This chain links TRBV5-6 with TRBJ2-5, with 7 bases that match TRBD1. The CDR3 length is 13 residues. In germline, CDR1 is SGHDT, CDR2 YYEEEE. The ends lost 4 bases at V and 4 bases at J; junction bases unmatched: 4. The CDR3 nucleotides read TGTGCCAGCAGCCTTCGGACAGGAGAGACCCAGTACTTC. The encoded protein is CASSLRTGETQYF. Full variable domain (remainder filled in from reference TRBV5-6 and TRBJ2-5): DAGVTQSPTHLIKTRGQQVTLRCSPKSGHDTVSWYQQALGQGPQFIFQYYEEEERQRGNFPDRFSGHQFPNYSSELNVNALLLGDSALYLCASSLRTGETQYFGPGTRLLVL.

The chain combines TRBV7-2 with TRBJ1-5, with a possible D match to TRBD1 (6 bases). V lost 4 bases, J lost 2 bases, and 15 bases lay in between. CDR3 length equals 16 residues. Germline V gene data show CDR1 as SGHTA and CDR2 as FQGNSA. The CDR3 sequence is CASSSERGGGNQPQHF. Written as DNA, the CDR3 is TGTGCCAGCAGCTCGGAAAGGGGGGGCGGCAATCAGCCCCAGCATTTT.

V and J are TRBV9 and TRBJ1-4; D is perhaps TRBD1 (5 bases). Germline V CDR1 and CDR2: SGDLS, YYNGEE. CDR3 length equals 16 residues. V was cut by 3 bases and J by 5 bases, with 17 bases left in between. The CDR3 DNA reads TGTGCCAGCAGCGCCCCCTTTGGGGGACTAAATGAAAAACTGTTTTTT. Translating gives CASSAPFGGLNEKLFF.

V usage is TRBV6-5 and J usage is TRBJ1-2, with D perhaps TRBD1 (6 bases). CDR1 is MNHEY, CDR2 SVGAGI, per germline. Trimming took 2 bases from V and 6 from J, leaving 16 bases between them. CDR3 length equals 15 residues. DNA of the CDR3: TGTGCCAGCAGTTACACCCAGGGGCCGGCGGATGGCTACACCTTC. It is translated as CASSYTQGPADGYTF.

This clone showed up just once. V usage is TRBV15 and J usage is TRBJ2-1; weak D call: TRBD1 (5 bases). Germline-derived CDR1 and CDR2 are LNHNV and YYDKDF (reference sequence). The V end was cut by 1 base, the J end by 5 bases, with 9 bases between. The CDR3 consists of 14 residues. CDR3 DNA sequence: TGTGCCACCAGCAGAGTAAGACAGAACAATGAGCAGTTCTTC. Residues: CATSRVRQNNEQFF.

The gene calls are TRBV7-2 and TRBJ2-7; D is ambiguous. Per the germline V gene, CDR1 is SGHTA and CDR2 is FQGNSA. V was clipped by 2 bases and J by 2 bases, with 10 bases between them. The CDR3 spans 14 residues. CDR3 sequence (DNA): TGTGCCAGCAGCTTATACCGGCAGACCTACGAGCAGTACTTC. Its protein product is CASSLYRQTYEQYF.

The chain carries TRBV6-5 and TRBJ2-5; 8 bases align to TRBD1. The CDR3 has 14 amino acids. Germline assignment: CDR1 MNHEY and CDR2 SVGAGI. The ends lost 6 bases at V and 5 bases at J; junction bases unmatched: 8. The CDR3 loop is CASRIPGGRETQYF. The CDR3 DNA reads as TGTGCCAGCAGAATCCCAGGGGGCCGGGAGACCCAGTACTTC.

The CDR3 sequence: CASSEPQAYEQYF. The CDR3 bases are TGTGCCAGCAGCGAGCCGCAAGCCTACGAGCAGTACTTC. The gene calls are TRBV5-5 and TRBJ2-7; D is unclear. The CDR3 covers 13 residues. V was cut by 4 bases and J by 2 bases, with 10 bases left in between. CDR1 SGHKS and CDR2 YYEKEE come from the germline V gene (reference sequence).

This clone was counted only a few times. The chain links TRBV5-1 to TRBJ2-7; no reliable D call. Germline V gene lookup returns CDR1 SGHRS and CDR2 YFSETQ. Trimming stripped 2 bases from V and 1 base from J, with 10 bases between. The CDR3 is 14 residues long. CDR3 region: CASSLSRLSYEQYF. As DNA, the CDR3 is TGCGCCAGCAGCTTAAGTCGTTTATCCTACGAGCAGTACTTC.

The chain joins TRBV27 to TRBJ2-1; 10 bases are shared with TRBD2. This CDR3 spans 15 amino acids. Germline CDR1 is MNHEY and CDR2 is SMNVEV (reference sequence). Trimming removed 6 bases from V and 8 bases from J; junction bases left unmatched: 10. CDR3 in amino acids: CASRPPGLAIDEQFF. CDR3 DNA: TGTGCCAGCAGGCCCCCGGGACTAGCGATCGATGAGCAGTTCTTC.

The chain links TRBV19 to TRBJ1-6; 8 nucleotides line up with TRBD1. After removal of 4 bases from V and 10 bases from J, the junction contained 3 bases not matched to a gene. Germline CDR1 is LNHDA and CDR2 is SQIVND (reference sequence). CDR3 size: 13 residues. CDR3 amino acids: CASSRQGKSPLHF. The CDR3 DNA reads as TGTGCCAGTAGTAGACAGGGGAAGTCACCCCTCCACTTT. The full variable domain, rest sourced from reference TRBV19 and TRBJ1-6, is DGGITQSPKYLFRKEGQNVTLSCEQNLNHDAMYWYRQDPGQGLRLIYYSQIVNDFQKGDIAEGYSVSREKKESFPLTVTSAQKNPTAFYLCASSRQGKSPLHFGNGTRLTVT.

The V gene is TRBV28, the J gene TRBJ1-1; TRBD1 might be the D (5 bases). The CDR3 is 14 amino acids. Trimming removed 6 bases at V and 7 bases at J, with 18 bases between. Germline CDR1 reads MDHEN; CDR2 reads SYDVKM. This chain's CDR3 is CASSKTNRQREAFF. DNA for the CDR3: TGTGCCAGCAGCAAAACAAATCGACAGCGTGAAGCTTTCTTT.

The chain carries TRBV7-2 and TRBJ1-2; D may be TRBD1 (5 bases). The V end lost 5 bases, the J end lost 4 bases, and 11 bases lay between the germline ends. The CDR3 sequence is 13 residues long. The germline gives CDR1 SGHTA, CDR2 FQGNSA. The CDR3 bases are TGTGCCAGCAGCATAGGGACGGGCTATGGCTACACCTTC. Translated: CASSIGTGYGYTF.

This chain uses TRBV7-8 with TRBJ2-7; D is unresolved. The CDR3 loop spans 14 amino acids. Trimming pared 5 bases from V and 0 bases from J, leaving 11 bases between. Germline CDR1 is SGHVS and CDR2 is FQNEAQ. The CDR3 nucleotides read TGTGCCAGCAGCCGAGACCGATCCTCCTACGAGCAGTACTTC. It specifies CASSRDRSSYEQYF.

The chain joins TRBV28 to TRBJ2-7; D gene ambiguous. Per the germline V gene, CDR1 is MDHEN and CDR2 is SYDVKM. V was clipped by 1 base and J by 6 bases, with 4 bases between them. This CDR3 is built from 11 residues. CDR3: CASSLFAEQYF. The CDR3 DNA is TGTGCCAGCAGTTTATTCGCCGAGCAGTACTTC.

This rearrangement joins TRBV7-6 to TRBJ2-5, with 9 nucleotides matching TRBD2. After removal of 4 bases from V and 5 bases from J, the junction contained 8 bases not matched to a gene. The CDR3 loop spans 15 amino acids. Germline CDR1 and CDR2: SGHVS and FNYEAQ. The CDR3: CASSSLGGRAETQYF. Here the CDR3 DNA reads TGTGCCAGCAGCTCCCTTGGCGGGAGGGCCGAGACCCAGTACTTC.

This CDR3 reads CASSAGQGGNEQYF. CDR3 sequence (DNA): TGTGCCAGTAGTGCCGGACAGGGGGGTAACGAGCAGTACTTC. The chain couples TRBV19 to TRBJ2-7; 10 positions agree with TRBD1. CDR3 length: 14 amino acids. The V gene end was trimmed by 5 bases and the J gene end by 5 bases; junction bases not matched to a gene: 6. Germline CDR1 reads LNHDA; CDR2 reads SQIVND (reference sequence).

The V call is TRBV3-1 (or the pseudogene TRBV3-2), the J call TRBJ1-6; D not certain. Trimming stripped 1 base from V and 5 bases from J, with 3 bases between. Germline V gene data show CDR1 as LGHDT and CDR2 as YNNKEL (reference sequence). The CDR3 contains 13 residues. CDR3 in amino acids: CASSQGNNSPLHF. The CDR3 DNA sequence: TGTGCCAGCAGCCAAGGTAATAATTCACCCCTCCACTTT.

This clone occurred once. This chain links TRBV16 with TRBJ1-5; TRBD1 matches at 8 bases. The CDR3 is made up of 16 amino acids. V gave up 1 base and J gave up 5 bases; unmatched junction bases: 7. Germline V gene data show CDR1 as KGHSY and CDR2 as FQNENV. The CDR3 DNA is TGTGCCAGCAGCCAATTCAGGGGGCGGGCAGATCAGCCCCAGCATTTT. This sequence encodes CASSQFRGRADQPQHF.

The rearrangement links TRBV7-9 to TRBJ2-7; TRBD1 is a possible D gene (6 bases). Per germline, CDR1 SEHNR and CDR2 FQNEAQ (reference sequence). CDR3 length: 15 residues. Trimming removed 3 bases at V and 2 bases at J, with 14 bases between. The DNA for the CDR3 is TGTGCCAGCAGCTTCGCAGACAGGATCACCTACGAGCAGTACTTC. Translation gives CASSFADRITYEQYF.

The genes are TRBV6-2 or TRBV6-3 and TRBJ1-1; D not certain. CDR1 MNHEY and CDR2 SVGEGT come from the germline V gene. Trimming pared 2 bases from V and 0 bases from J, leaving 13 bases between. This CDR3 is 16 amino acids long. The DNA for the CDR3 is TGTGCCAGCAGTTACGCGCGACTACTGATGAACACTGAAGCTTTCTTT. Residues: CASSYARLLMNTEAFF.

This clone occurred once. This sequence joins TRBV18 and TRBJ2-6; TRBD2 might be the D (5 bases). The V gene lost 4 bases and the J gene lost 4 bases, with 11 bases spanning the gap. Germline-derived CDR1 and CDR2 are KGHSH and LQKENI. The CDR3 is made up of 15 amino acids. This CDR3 is CASSHSEPGANVLTF. As DNA, the CDR3 is TGTGCCAGCTCACATAGCGAGCCCGGGGCCAACGTCCTGACTTTC.

The V call is TRBV7-2, the J call TRBJ2-2, with 9 bases identical to TRBD2. J was trimmed by 7 bases and V by 5 bases; bases with no gene match: 8. The CDR3 is made up of 15 amino acids. The germline V gene encodes CDR1 SGHTA and CDR2 FQGNSA. CDR3 sequence: CASSLSGRTVGELFF. CDR3 nucleotides: TGTGCCAGCAGCCTTAGCGGGAGAACAGTCGGGGAGCTGTTTTTT.

V and J are TRBV7-2 and TRBJ1-2, with 9 bases fitting TRBD1. CDR1 is SGHTA and CDR2 is FQGNSA in the germline V gene. The CDR3 sequence is 14 residues long. Unmatched junction bases numbered 3, after V lost 3 bases and J lost 4 bases. For the CDR3, the DNA is TGTGCCAGCAGCTTGGGGGGACAGGGCTATGGCTACACCTTC. This translates into CASSLGGQGYGYTF.

This chain uses TRBV19 with TRBJ2-7; TRBD1 matches 10 bases. V lost 4 bases to trimming and J lost 2 bases; unmatched junction nucleotides: 5. This CDR3 region has 15 residues. Germline CDR1 LNHDA, CDR2 SQIVND (reference sequence). The CDR3 nucleotides read TGTGCCAGTAGTAAAGGGACAGGGGTGGCCTACGAGCAGTACTTC. Protein sequence: CASSKGTGVAYEQYF.

This sequence joins TRBV6-5 and TRBJ1-5, with D perhaps TRBD1 (5 bases). The V and J ends lost 3 bases and 0 bases respectively, with 12 bases between them. This CDR3 has 16 residues. CDR1 and CDR2 (germline): MNHEY, SVGAGI. CDR3 residues: CASSYGRGYSNQPQHF. The CDR3 nucleotides read TGTGCCAGCAGTTATGGGAGGGGATATAGCAATCAGCCCCAGCATTTT.

This chain joins TRBV6-2 or TRBV6-3 and TRBJ2-7; TRBD1 is a possible D gene (6 bases). This CDR3 region has 12 residues. Trimming cost V 2 bases and J 4 bases, with 6 bases left between them. The germline gives CDR1 MNHEY, CDR2 SVGEGT. As DNA, the CDR3 is TGTGCCAGCAGTTACCAGGGGTACGAGCAGTACTTC. Amino acid sequence: CASSYQGYEQYF.